Below are 32 T cell receptor beta chains sequenced from a single sample in a study of T cell responses to AZD1222 COVID-19 vaccine. Sequenced by immunoSEQ multiplex PCR; TCRdb stores in-frame clones only, minus some. The sample includes about 97,000 clones, about 82% of them seen just once. This specimen consisted of peripheral blood, obtained on day 0 of AZD1222 vaccination. These receptors were taken from an adult in good health.

CDR3 loop: CASNEGGYTDTQYF. CDR3 in DNA: TGTGCCAGCAACGAGGGGGGGTACACAGATACGCAGTATTTT. The genes are TRBV6-5 and TRBJ2-3; perhaps TRBD2 as D (7 bases). Between the trimmed V and J ends, which lost 7 bases and 2 bases, there was a span of 13 bases. Germline V gene lookup returns CDR1 MNHEY and CDR2 SVGAGI. CDR3 length equals 14 residues.

The sample holds a few counts of this clone. This sequence joins TRBV14 and TRBJ1-2; D perhaps matches TRBD1 (5 bases). The CDR3 runs to 14 residues. Trimming cost V 4 bases and J 6 bases, with 15 bases left between them. Germline V gene lookup returns CDR1 SGHDN and CDR2 FVKESK. The CDR3 loop is CASSLTNLGDGYTF. Written as DNA, the CDR3 is TGTGCCAGCAGCCTAACTAACCTGGGGGATGGCTACACCTTC. The variable domain in full, with the rest retrieved from reference TRBV14 and TRBJ1-2, is EAGVTQFPSHSVIEKGQTVTLRCDPISGHDNLYWYRRVMGKEIKFLLHFVKESKQDESGMPNNRFLAERTGGTYSTLKVQPAELEDSGVYFCASSLTNLGDGYTFGSGTRLTVV.

This clone occurred a few times. The chain recombines TRBV5-5 with TRBJ1-1; perhaps TRBD1 as D (5 bases). V was shortened by 1 base and J by 4 bases, with 14 bases between the two germline ends. Germline V gene lookup returns CDR1 SGHKS and CDR2 YYEKEE (reference sequence). This CDR3 has 15 amino acids. CDR3 in DNA: TGTGCCAGCAGCTTGTGGCTGAGTGGGGGCACTGAAGCTTTCTTT. The encoded protein is CASSLWLSGGTEAFF.

This sequence joins TRBV19 and TRBJ1-2; D is possibly TRBD1 (5 bases). Looked up from germline, CDR1 is LNHDA and CDR2 is SQIVND (reference sequence). Deletions cut 5 bases from V and 8 bases from J, with 12 bases between. The CDR3 contains 12 residues. The CDR3 loop is CASSPRQRGYTF. The CDR3 nucleotides read TGTGCCAGTAGTCCTCGACAGCGGGGCTACACCTTC.

The V gene is TRBV9, the J gene TRBJ2-7; 8 bases line up with TRBD2. Germline lookup yields CDR1 SGDLS and CDR2 YYNGEE. V shed 1 base, J shed 4 bases, and the junction held 7 bases outside the gene matches. This CDR3 is 15 amino acids long. CDR3 amino acids: CASSVSAGAAYEQYF. CDR3 DNA sequence: TGTGCCAGCAGCGTATCAGCGGGAGCAGCGTACGAGCAGTACTTC.

The V and J genes are TRBV12-3 or TRBV12-4 and TRBJ2-1; 10 positions match TRBD1. CDR3 length: 13 amino acids. Trimming removed 5 bases from V and 8 bases from J; junction bases left unmatched: 3. For the CDR3, the DNA is TGTGCCAGCAGTAGGACAGGGGGACATGAGCAGTTCTTC. Residues: CASSRTGGHEQFF.

V usage is TRBV6-6 and J usage is TRBJ2-6, with D uncertain. This CDR3 has 14 residues. Trimming removed 0 bases from V and 2 bases from J, with 2 bases in between. The germline gives CDR1 MNHNY, CDR2 SVGAGI (reference sequence). CDR3 sequence reads: CASSYSTGANVLTF. CDR3 DNA sequence: TGTGCCAGCAGTTACTCCACTGGGGCCAACGTCCTGACTTTC.

The chain carries TRBV24-1 and TRBJ2-1; D is undetermined. CDR1 and CDR2 (germline): KGHDR, SFDVKD. This CDR3 is built from 13 residues. V lost 4 bases to trimming and J lost 5 bases, with 8 bases between them. Here the CDR3 DNA reads TGTGCCACCAGTGACCCTCCGAACAATGAGCAGTTCTTC. As protein: CATSDPPNNEQFF.

CDR3 amino acids: CATSYANTGELFF. The CDR3 DNA sequence: TGTGCCACCAGTTACGCGAACACCGGGGAGCTGTTTTTT. The chain links TRBV24-1 to TRBJ2-2, with D unresolved. Germline CDR1 reads KGHDR; CDR2 reads SFDVKD. Trimming stripped 6 bases from V and 0 bases from J, with 4 bases between. CDR3 size: 13 residues.

This clone occurred a few times. This sequence joins TRBV28 and TRBJ1-6; 8 positions agree with TRBD1. The germline gives CDR1 MDHEN, CDR2 SYDVKM. The CDR3 loop spans 14 amino acids. V was pared by 8 bases and J by 6 bases, with 6 bases of the junction left unmatched. DNA for the CDR3: TGTGCCAGCCTCCGACAGGGGCCTAATTCACCCCTCCACTTT. Amino acid sequence: CASLRQGPNSPLHF.

As regards this clone: This specimen includes other DNA sequences encoding the same CDR3. CDR3 region: CASSQANYGYTF. DNA of the CDR3: TGCGCCAGCAGCCAAGCCAACTATGGCTACACCTTC. V usage is TRBV4-1 and J usage is TRBJ1-2; D call uncertain. This CDR3 is built from 12 residues. Germline CDR1 MGHRA, CDR2 YSYEKL. Deletions cut 1 base from V and 2 bases from J, with 2 bases between.

The chain is built from TRBV27 and TRBJ1-2, with TRBD1 matching over 10 bases. The CDR3 covers 14 residues. V trimming: 6 bases; J trimming: 2 bases; junction bases outside the gene matches: 3. CDR1 is MNHEY, CDR2 SMNVEV, per germline (reference sequence). CDR3 DNA sequence: TGTGCCAGCAGGAAGGACAGGGGGAACTATGGCTACACCTTC. This translates into CASRKDRGNYGYTF.

The CDR3 region has the DNA TGTGCCAGCAGCTCAGACAGGGGAAACACTGAAGCTTTCTTT. Amino acid sequence: CASSSDRGNTEAFF. J is TRBJ1-1 and V is TRBV3-1 (or the pseudogene TRBV3-2), with 8 positions matching TRBD1. Germline values: CDR1 LGHDT, CDR2 YNNKEL (reference sequence). The CDR3 length is 14 residues. V was pared by 5 bases and J by 2 bases, with 4 bases of the junction left unmatched.

The chain uses TRBV28 and TRBJ1-1; the match to TRBD1 covers 8 bases. The V gene's germline CDR1 is MDHEN and CDR2 SYDVKM. Trimming took 6 bases from V and 7 from J; bases not matched to a gene: 4. CDR3 length equals 12 residues. The chain's CDR3 is CASRQGGNEAFF. CDR3 DNA: TGTGCCAGCAGACAGGGGGGAAATGAAGCTTTCTTT.

This rearrangement joins TRBV5-1 to TRBJ1-5; unclear D gene. The V and J ends lost 0 bases and 6 bases respectively, with 7 bases between them. There are 13 residues in the CDR3. CDR1 is SGHRS, CDR2 YFSETQ, per germline. The CDR3 nucleotides read TGCGCCAGCAGCTTGGAGGGAACTCAGCCCCAGCATTTT. Protein: CASSLEGTQPQHF.

This clone is a singleton in its sample. This chain joins TRBV6-5 and TRBJ1-5, with D maybe TRBD1 (6 bases). From germline, CDR1 is MNHEY and CDR2 SVGAGI. The ends were cut back, 6 bases at V and 5 bases at J, with 11 bases in the middle. The CDR3 runs 13 residues. The CDR3 sequence is CASSGTTDQPQHF. DNA of the CDR3: TGTGCCAGCAGCGGGACAACTGATCAGCCCCAGCATTTT.

The chain has TRBV7-2 and TRBJ1-4, with TRBD1 as a possible D gene (5 bases). The CDR3 runs 13 residues. The germline V and J ends were trimmed by 5 bases and 7 bases, with 11 bases remaining between them. Germline V gene sequence: CDR1 SGHTA, CDR2 FQGNSA. The CDR3 sequence: CASSAQGLEKLFF. CDR3 coding DNA: TGTGCCAGCAGCGCCCAGGGCCTTGAAAAACTGTTTTTT.

In the case of this clone: Other DNA sequences in this sample translate to the same CDR3. The chain recombines TRBV9 with TRBJ1-6; 9 nucleotides align to TRBD1. Germline V gene sequence: CDR1 SGDLS, CDR2 YYNGEE. The CDR3 length is 15 residues. After removal of 3 bases from V and 6 bases from J, the junction contained 4 bases not matched to a gene. The chain's CDR3 is CASSARQGGNSPLHF. The CDR3, as DNA: TGTGCCAGCAGCGCCCGACAGGGGGGTAATTCACCCCTCCACTTT.

This chain joins TRBV7-9 and TRBJ1-1, with D uncertain. The CDR3 is made up of 12 amino acids. V shed 1 base and J shed 4 bases, with 4 bases lying between them. Germline lookup yields CDR1 SEHNR and CDR2 FQNEAQ (reference sequence). CDR3 nucleotides: TGTGCCAGCAGCTTAGTAGTCACTGAAGCTTTCTTT. Protein sequence: CASSLVVTEAFF.

The CDR3 region is CATSRLNEKLFF. The CDR3 region has the DNA TGTGCCACCAGCAGACTGAATGAAAAACTGTTTTTT. J is TRBJ1-4 and V is TRBV15; D gene ambiguous. Germline loops: CDR1 LNHNV, CDR2 YYDKDF (reference sequence). The CDR3 runs 12 residues. The V end lost 2 bases, the J end lost 5 bases, and 3 bases lay between the germline ends.

The chain couples TRBV5-1 to TRBJ2-7; 7 bases are a match to TRBD1. Germline CDR1 reads SGHRS; CDR2 reads YFSETQ. The CDR3 extends over 16 amino acids. With 1 base clipped from V and 1 base from J, the junction kept 8 bases outside the gene matches. The CDR3 loop is CASSLLGQVNSYEQYF. DNA for the CDR3: TGCGCCAGCAGCTTGCTCGGACAGGTTAATTCCTACGAGCAGTACTTC.

This chain joins TRBV6-5 and TRBJ1-4; TRBD1 might be the D (6 bases). Trimming removed 8 bases from V and 7 bases from J, with 20 bases in between. The CDR3 totals 15 residues. The germline gives CDR1 MNHEY, CDR2 SVGAGI. CDR3 DNA: TGTGCCAGCCCATACGGCGGGACACGCGGTGAAAAACTGTTTTTT. It is translated as CASPYGGTRGEKLFF.

The DNA for the CDR3 is TGTGCCAGCAGTTTAGGGGACAGGGTTGACATTCAGTACTTC. It is translated as CASSLGDRVDIQYF. The chain employs TRBV27 and TRBJ2-4; TRBD1 aligns across 9 bases. Looked up from germline, CDR1 is MNHEY and CDR2 is SMNVEV (reference sequence). This CDR3 is 14 amino acids long. With 2 bases clipped from V and 8 bases from J, the junction kept 4 bases outside the gene matches.

The gene calls are TRBV19 and TRBJ1-1; 9 bases align to TRBD1. V lost 4 bases, J lost 1 base, and 10 bases stayed unmatched. The CDR3 is made up of 17 amino acids. Germline V CDR1 and CDR2: LNHDA, SQIVND (reference sequence). The CDR3 sequence: CASSRYPGTGSNTEAFF. CDR3 nucleotides: TGTGCCAGTAGTAGGTATCCCGGGACAGGGTCGAACACTGAAGCTTTCTTT.

This chain links TRBV6-2 or TRBV6-3 with TRBJ1-4; D is perhaps TRBD1 (6 bases). Trimming pared 6 bases from V and 4 bases from J, leaving 15 bases between. CDR3 length: 15 residues. Germline lookup yields CDR1 MNHEY and CDR2 SVGEGT. CDR3 region: CASSPGQRLNEKLFF. The CDR3 DNA follows: TGTGCCAGCAGCCCTGGACAGAGACTTAATGAAAAACTGTTTTTT.

The V and J genes are TRBV9 and TRBJ2-1, with 13 positions matching TRBD2. The CDR3 sequence is 18 residues long. V trimming: 0 bases; J trimming: 9 bases; junction bases outside the gene matches: 12. Germline V lookup: CDR1 SGDLS, CDR2 YYNGEE. The CDR3 sequence: CASSVAPLPGLAGSEQFF. Here the CDR3 DNA reads TGTGCCAGCAGCGTAGCCCCCTTACCGGGACTAGCGGGATCTGAGCAGTTCTTC.

The J gene is TRBJ2-1, the V gene TRBV7-9; the D is unclear. The CDR3 runs 16 residues. CDR1 and CDR2 (germline): SEHNR, FQNEAQ (reference sequence). Trimming took 3 bases from V and 0 from J, leaving 12 bases between them. The CDR3 region is CASSLVGFSSYNEQFF. CDR3 sequence (DNA): TGTGCCAGCAGCTTGGTGGGGTTTAGCTCCTACAATGAGCAGTTCTTC.

The chain uses TRBV28 and TRBJ2-7, with D perhaps matching TRBD2 (7 bases). Germline CDR1 MDHEN, CDR2 SYDVKM. There are 15 residues in the CDR3. V shed 5 bases and J shed 6 bases, with 20 bases lying between them. The CDR3 spells CASSRGTREVSEQYF. Here the CDR3 DNA reads TGTGCCAGCAGTAGGGGGACTCGGGAGGTCTCCGAGCAGTACTTC.

The chain recombines TRBV15 with TRBJ1-1; 9 bases line up with TRBD1. This CDR3 has 15 residues. Unmatched junction bases numbered 7, after V lost 3 bases and J lost 5 bases. The germline gives CDR1 LNHNV, CDR2 YYDKDF (reference sequence). The CDR3 region is CATSRRGQGDTEAFF. CDR3 in DNA: TGTGCCACCAGCAGGCGGGGACAGGGAGATACTGAAGCTTTCTTT.

The chain carries TRBV27 and TRBJ1-2, with D maybe TRBD1 (6 bases). CDR3 size: 16 residues. In germline, CDR1 is MNHEY, CDR2 SMNVEV (reference sequence). V was pared by 4 bases and J by 6 bases, with 21 bases between. The CDR3 reads CASSSYPGTPYDGYTF. The CDR3 DNA reads as TGTGCCAGCAGTTCTTACCCAGGGACACCTTATGATGGCTACACCTTC.

Only a few counts were recorded for this clone. This chain joins TRBV30 and TRBJ2-1; 7 nucleotides align to TRBD1. J gave up 12 bases and V 2 bases, and 16 bases lay outside the gene matches. Germline CDR1 reads GTSNPN; CDR2 reads SVGIG (reference sequence). CDR3 length: 15 residues. CDR3 loop: CAWSPSRNRGSRQFF. Written as DNA, the CDR3 is TGTGCCTGGAGTCCCTCCCGGAACAGGGGAAGCCGGCAGTTCTTC.

The chain links TRBV3-1 (or the pseudogene TRBV3-2) to TRBJ1-2; D remains unclear. V dropped 1 base and J dropped 4 bases, with 7 bases sitting between them. In germline, CDR1 is LGHDT, CDR2 YNNKEL (reference sequence). This CDR3 has 13 residues. CDR3 sequence: CASSQGRAYGYTF. DNA of the CDR3: TGTGCCAGCAGCCAAGGTCGGGCCTATGGCTACACCTTC.